A selection of T cell receptor beta chains follows, all from one sample in a study of OX40 agonist ivuxolimab in advanced cancers. Clones were sequenced by immunoSEQ multiplex PCR, and TCRdb holds only the in-frame ones, with some missing. In the table there are tens of thousands of clones, around nine tenths of which are singletons. Material: CD4+ or CD8+ T cells sorted from blood, obtained in a trial of the OX40 agonist ivuxolimab. These receptors all stem from an adult with an advanced solid tumor such as melanoma, head and neck, liver or kidney cancer. Both conserved end residues are part of each CDR3. The D gene is left open where the match is weak. Part of the rows lack a size; the others show once, few, many or a class for expanded clones.

v_call,j_call,clone_size,d_call,cdr3_aa,cdr3_nt
TRBV13,TRBJ1-2,few,TRBD1,CASSLGAGTGGGYTF,TGTGCCAGCAGCTTGGGGGCCGGGACAGGGGGTGGCTACACCTTC
TRBV27,TRBJ2-3,once,TRBD2,CASSTRLAGWVDTQYF,TGTGCCAGCAGTACTCGACTAGCGGGCTGGGTAGATACGCAGTATTTT
TRBV7-2,TRBJ2-1,-,TRBD2,CASSLAQWTSGGEQFF,TGTGCCAGCAGCTTAGCGCAATGGACTAGCGGGGGGGAGCAGTTCTTC
TRBV6-4,TRBJ2-1,-,-,CASSAQGGSMYEQFF,TGTGCCAGCAGTGCGCAGGGGGGTTCGATGTATGAGCAGTTCTTC
TRBV5-1,TRBJ1-1,-,-,CASSLAQGRTEAFF,TGCGCCAGCAGCTTGGCCCAGGGAAGGACTGAAGCTTTCTTT
TRBV5-1,TRBJ1-2,-,-,CASSLGQGDGYTF,TGCGCCAGCAGTCTTGGCCAGGGCGATGGCTACACCTTC
TRBV6-4,TRBJ2-1,-,-,CASSEGRTIDSYNEQFF,TGTGCCAGCAGTGAAGGAAGGACCATAGACTCCTACAATGAGCAGTTCTTC
TRBV21-1,TRBJ2-7,-,-,CASSKGGGITYEQYF,TGTGCCAGCAGCAAAGGGGGGGGTATTACCTACGAGCAGTACTTC
TRBV28,TRBJ2-1,-,TRBD2,CASSSGLAGSYNEQFF,TGTGCCAGCAGTTCCGGACTAGCGGGCTCCTACAATGAGCAGTTCTTC
TRBV19,TRBJ2-1,-,-,CASRPINYNEQFF,TGTGCCAGTAGGCCTATAAACTACAATGAGCAGTTCTTC
TRBV5-6,TRBJ2-5,-,-,CASKNRNQETQYF,TGTGCCAGCAAAAACAGGAACCAAGAGACCCAGTACTTC
TRBV19,TRBJ2-3,-,TRBD2,CASSTSTTSGGTDTQYF,TGTGCCAGTAGTACCTCCACGACTAGCGGGGGCACAGATACGCAGTATTTT
TRBV7-9,TRBJ1-1,-,TRBD1,CASSLAVLTGVAEAFF,TGTGCCAGCAGCTTAGCGGTCTTAACAGGGGTGGCTGAAGCTTTCTTT